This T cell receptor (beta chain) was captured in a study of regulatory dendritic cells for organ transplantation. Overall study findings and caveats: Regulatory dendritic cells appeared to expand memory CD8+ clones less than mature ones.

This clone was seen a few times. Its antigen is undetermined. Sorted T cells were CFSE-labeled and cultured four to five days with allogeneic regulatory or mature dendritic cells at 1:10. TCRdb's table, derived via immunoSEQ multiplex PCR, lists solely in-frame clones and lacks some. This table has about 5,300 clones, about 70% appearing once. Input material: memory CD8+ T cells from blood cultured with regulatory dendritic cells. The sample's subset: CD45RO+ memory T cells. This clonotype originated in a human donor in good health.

The DNA of the CDR3 is TGTGCCAGCGGGGGCAGGACGTATGGCTACACCTTC. Translated: CASGGRTYGYTF. The chain links TRBV6-1 to TRBJ1-2; D is possibly TRBD1 (6 bases). Trimming left V 8 bases short and J 5 bases short, with 12 bases between. Germline loops: CDR1 MNHNS, CDR2 SASEGT. CDR3 length: 12 amino acids.